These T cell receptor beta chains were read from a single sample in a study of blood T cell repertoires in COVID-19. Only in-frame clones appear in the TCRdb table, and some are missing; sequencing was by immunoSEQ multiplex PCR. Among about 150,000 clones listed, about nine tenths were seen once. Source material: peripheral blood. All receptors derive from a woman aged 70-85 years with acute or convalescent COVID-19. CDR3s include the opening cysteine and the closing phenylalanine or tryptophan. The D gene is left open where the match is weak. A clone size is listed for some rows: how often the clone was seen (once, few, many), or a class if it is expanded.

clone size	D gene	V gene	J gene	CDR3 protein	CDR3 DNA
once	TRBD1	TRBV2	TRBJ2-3	CASRPKGATDTQYF	TGTGCCAGCCGACCCAAGGGGGCCACAGATACGCAGTATTTT
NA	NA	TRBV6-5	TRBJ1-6	CASSYSGAGGFGLHF	TGTGCCAGCAGTTACTCGGGCGCCGGAGGGTTCGGCCTCCACTTT
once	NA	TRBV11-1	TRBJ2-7	CASSLRSQTYEQYF	TGTGCCAGCAGCTTACGGTCACAGACCTACGAGCAGTACTTC
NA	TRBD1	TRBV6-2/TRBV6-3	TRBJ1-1	CASSFPKTGLDTEAFF	TGTGCCAGCAGTTTTCCGAAGACAGGGCTTGACACTGAAGCTTTCTTT
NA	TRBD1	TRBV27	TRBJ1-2	CASSFRDRGGYTF	TGTGCCAGCAGTTTCCGGGACAGGGGCGGCTACACCTTC
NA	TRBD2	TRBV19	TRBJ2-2	CASTIAGGPNTGELFF	TGTGCCAGTACAATAGCGGGGGGACCTAACACCGGGGAGCTGTTTTTT
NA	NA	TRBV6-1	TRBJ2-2	CASSEEHSTGELFF	TGTGCCAGCAGTGAAGAGCACTCGACCGGGGAGCTGTTTTTT
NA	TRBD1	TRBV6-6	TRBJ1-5	CASSPGTGMGAGQPQHF	TGTGCCAGCAGTCCCGGGACAGGGATGGGGGCAGGTCAGCCCCAGCATTTT
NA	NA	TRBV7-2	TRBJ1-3	CASSLDATIGNTIYF	TGTGCCAGCAGCTTAGATGCCACTATAGGAAACACCATATATTTT
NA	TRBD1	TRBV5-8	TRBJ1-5	CASSLGDRVGNQPQHF	TGTGCCAGCAGCTTGGGGGACAGGGTAGGAAATCAGCCCCAGCATTTT
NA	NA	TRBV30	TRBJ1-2	CAWSVSAVSYTF	TGTGCCTGGAGTGTATCCGCGGTTAGCTACACCTTC
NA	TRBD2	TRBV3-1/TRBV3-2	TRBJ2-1	CASTHRRGLGYNEQFF	TGTGCCAGCACCCACCGCCGGGGACTAGGGTACAATGAGCAGTTCTTC
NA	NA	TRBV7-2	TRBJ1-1	CASSLVSSLSGEAFF	TGTGCCAGCAGCTTAGTTTCGAGCCTTTCGGGTGAAGCTTTCTTT
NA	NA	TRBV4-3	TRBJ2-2	CASSRVRNTGELFF	TGCGCCAGCAGCCGCGTGCGGAACACCGGGGAGCTGTTTTTT
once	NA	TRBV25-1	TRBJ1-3	CASSEQGNTIYF	TGTGCCAGCAGTGAACAGGGGAACACCATATATTTT
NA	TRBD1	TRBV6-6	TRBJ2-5	CASRNGQGEKTQYF	TGTGCCAGCAGAAATGGACAGGGGGAAAAGACCCAGTACTTC
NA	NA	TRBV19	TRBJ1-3	CASSIGGSSGNTIYF	TGTGCCAGTAGTATAGGAGGGAGCTCTGGAAACACCATATATTTT
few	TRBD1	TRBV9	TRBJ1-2	CASSVGTGYGYTF	TGTGCCAGCAGCGTAGGGACAGGCTATGGCTACACCTTC
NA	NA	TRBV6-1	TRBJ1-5	CASSDYGTISNQPQHF	TGTGCCAGCAGTGATTATGGGACAATATCAAATCAGCCCCAGCATTTT
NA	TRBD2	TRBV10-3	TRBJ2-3	CAISEKTSGGITDTQYF	TGTGCCATCAGCGAGAAGACTAGCGGGGGAATCACAGATACGCAGTATTTT
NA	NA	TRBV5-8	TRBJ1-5	CASSLERANQPQHF	TGTGCCAGCAGCTTGGAGCGGGCCAATCAGCCCCAGCATTTT
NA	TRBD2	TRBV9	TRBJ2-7	CASSSQGDYAYEQYF	TGTGCCAGCAGCTCCCAAGGGGACTATGCCTACGAGCAGTACTTC
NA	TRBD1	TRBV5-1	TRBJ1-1	CASSLGDGTGRRAFF	TGCGCCAGCAGCTTGGGGGATGGGACAGGGAGAAGAGCTTTCTTT
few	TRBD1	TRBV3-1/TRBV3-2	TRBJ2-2	CASSRSRDRGTGELFF	TGTGCCAGCAGCCGAAGCCGGGACAGGGGCACCGGGGAGCTGTTTTTT
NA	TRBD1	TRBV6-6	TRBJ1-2	CASSPGTGVYNYGYTF	TGTGCCAGCAGCCCTGGGACAGGGGTCTATAACTATGGCTACACCTTC
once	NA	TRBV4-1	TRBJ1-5	CASSQDPGQRFWPQHF	TGCGCCAGCAGCCAAGATCCGGGACAAAGGTTTTGGCCCCAGCATTTT
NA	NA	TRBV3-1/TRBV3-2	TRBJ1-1	CASSQRVGNTEAFF	TGTGCCAGCAGCCAGAGGGTTGGAAACACTGAAGCTTTCTTT
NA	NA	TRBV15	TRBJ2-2	CATSREGRGGAGELFF	TGTGCCACCAGCAGAGAAGGCAGGGGCGGCGCCGGGGAGCTGTTTTTT
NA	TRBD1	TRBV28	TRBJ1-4	CASEAQTGGKSEKLFF	TGTGCCAGCGAAGCTCAAACAGGGGGGAAAAGTGAAAAACTGTTTTTT
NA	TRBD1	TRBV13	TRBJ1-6	CASSQAGGQGPSSPLHF	TGTGCCAGCAGCCAGGCCGGAGGACAGGGCCCGAGTTCACCCCTCCACTTT
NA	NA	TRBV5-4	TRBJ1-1	CASSLTPGWAEAFF	TGTGCCAGCAGTCTCACCCCCGGGTGGGCTGAAGCTTTCTTT
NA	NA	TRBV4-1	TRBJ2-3	CASSQDVAPGTDTQYF	TGCGCCAGCAGCCAAGATGTAGCTCCAGGCACAGATACGCAGTATTTT
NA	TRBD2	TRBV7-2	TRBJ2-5	CASSFLRGLAGGLQETQYF	TGTGCCAGCAGCTTCCTGCGGGGACTAGCGGGGGGGCTTCAAGAGACCCAGTACTTC
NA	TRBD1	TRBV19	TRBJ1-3	CASNPDRDGNTIYF	TGTGCCAGTAATCCGGACAGGGATGGAAACACCATATATTTT
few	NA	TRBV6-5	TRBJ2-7	CASSYSHPGAYEQYF	TGTGCCAGCAGTTACTCACACCCCGGGGCCTACGAGCAGTACTTC
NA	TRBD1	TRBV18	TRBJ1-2	CASSPLGQGVGYTF	TGTGCCAGCTCACCTTTGGGACAGGGAGTTGGCTACACCTTC
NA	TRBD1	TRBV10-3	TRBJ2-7	CAISVEQGYEQYF	TGTGCCATCAGTGTGGAACAGGGGTACGAGCAGTACTTC
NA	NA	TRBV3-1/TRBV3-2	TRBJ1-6	CASSQGGGRYNSPLHF	TGTGCCAGCAGCCAAGGCGGAGGGAGATATAATTCACCCCTCCACTTT
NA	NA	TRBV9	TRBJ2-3	CASSAGTSDTQYF	TGTGCCAGCAGCGCCGGGACTTCAGATACGCAGTATTTT
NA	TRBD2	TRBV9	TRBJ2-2	CASSQRGLPTGELFF	TGTGCCAGCAGCCAGCGGGGACTGCCCACGGGGGAGCTGTTTTTT